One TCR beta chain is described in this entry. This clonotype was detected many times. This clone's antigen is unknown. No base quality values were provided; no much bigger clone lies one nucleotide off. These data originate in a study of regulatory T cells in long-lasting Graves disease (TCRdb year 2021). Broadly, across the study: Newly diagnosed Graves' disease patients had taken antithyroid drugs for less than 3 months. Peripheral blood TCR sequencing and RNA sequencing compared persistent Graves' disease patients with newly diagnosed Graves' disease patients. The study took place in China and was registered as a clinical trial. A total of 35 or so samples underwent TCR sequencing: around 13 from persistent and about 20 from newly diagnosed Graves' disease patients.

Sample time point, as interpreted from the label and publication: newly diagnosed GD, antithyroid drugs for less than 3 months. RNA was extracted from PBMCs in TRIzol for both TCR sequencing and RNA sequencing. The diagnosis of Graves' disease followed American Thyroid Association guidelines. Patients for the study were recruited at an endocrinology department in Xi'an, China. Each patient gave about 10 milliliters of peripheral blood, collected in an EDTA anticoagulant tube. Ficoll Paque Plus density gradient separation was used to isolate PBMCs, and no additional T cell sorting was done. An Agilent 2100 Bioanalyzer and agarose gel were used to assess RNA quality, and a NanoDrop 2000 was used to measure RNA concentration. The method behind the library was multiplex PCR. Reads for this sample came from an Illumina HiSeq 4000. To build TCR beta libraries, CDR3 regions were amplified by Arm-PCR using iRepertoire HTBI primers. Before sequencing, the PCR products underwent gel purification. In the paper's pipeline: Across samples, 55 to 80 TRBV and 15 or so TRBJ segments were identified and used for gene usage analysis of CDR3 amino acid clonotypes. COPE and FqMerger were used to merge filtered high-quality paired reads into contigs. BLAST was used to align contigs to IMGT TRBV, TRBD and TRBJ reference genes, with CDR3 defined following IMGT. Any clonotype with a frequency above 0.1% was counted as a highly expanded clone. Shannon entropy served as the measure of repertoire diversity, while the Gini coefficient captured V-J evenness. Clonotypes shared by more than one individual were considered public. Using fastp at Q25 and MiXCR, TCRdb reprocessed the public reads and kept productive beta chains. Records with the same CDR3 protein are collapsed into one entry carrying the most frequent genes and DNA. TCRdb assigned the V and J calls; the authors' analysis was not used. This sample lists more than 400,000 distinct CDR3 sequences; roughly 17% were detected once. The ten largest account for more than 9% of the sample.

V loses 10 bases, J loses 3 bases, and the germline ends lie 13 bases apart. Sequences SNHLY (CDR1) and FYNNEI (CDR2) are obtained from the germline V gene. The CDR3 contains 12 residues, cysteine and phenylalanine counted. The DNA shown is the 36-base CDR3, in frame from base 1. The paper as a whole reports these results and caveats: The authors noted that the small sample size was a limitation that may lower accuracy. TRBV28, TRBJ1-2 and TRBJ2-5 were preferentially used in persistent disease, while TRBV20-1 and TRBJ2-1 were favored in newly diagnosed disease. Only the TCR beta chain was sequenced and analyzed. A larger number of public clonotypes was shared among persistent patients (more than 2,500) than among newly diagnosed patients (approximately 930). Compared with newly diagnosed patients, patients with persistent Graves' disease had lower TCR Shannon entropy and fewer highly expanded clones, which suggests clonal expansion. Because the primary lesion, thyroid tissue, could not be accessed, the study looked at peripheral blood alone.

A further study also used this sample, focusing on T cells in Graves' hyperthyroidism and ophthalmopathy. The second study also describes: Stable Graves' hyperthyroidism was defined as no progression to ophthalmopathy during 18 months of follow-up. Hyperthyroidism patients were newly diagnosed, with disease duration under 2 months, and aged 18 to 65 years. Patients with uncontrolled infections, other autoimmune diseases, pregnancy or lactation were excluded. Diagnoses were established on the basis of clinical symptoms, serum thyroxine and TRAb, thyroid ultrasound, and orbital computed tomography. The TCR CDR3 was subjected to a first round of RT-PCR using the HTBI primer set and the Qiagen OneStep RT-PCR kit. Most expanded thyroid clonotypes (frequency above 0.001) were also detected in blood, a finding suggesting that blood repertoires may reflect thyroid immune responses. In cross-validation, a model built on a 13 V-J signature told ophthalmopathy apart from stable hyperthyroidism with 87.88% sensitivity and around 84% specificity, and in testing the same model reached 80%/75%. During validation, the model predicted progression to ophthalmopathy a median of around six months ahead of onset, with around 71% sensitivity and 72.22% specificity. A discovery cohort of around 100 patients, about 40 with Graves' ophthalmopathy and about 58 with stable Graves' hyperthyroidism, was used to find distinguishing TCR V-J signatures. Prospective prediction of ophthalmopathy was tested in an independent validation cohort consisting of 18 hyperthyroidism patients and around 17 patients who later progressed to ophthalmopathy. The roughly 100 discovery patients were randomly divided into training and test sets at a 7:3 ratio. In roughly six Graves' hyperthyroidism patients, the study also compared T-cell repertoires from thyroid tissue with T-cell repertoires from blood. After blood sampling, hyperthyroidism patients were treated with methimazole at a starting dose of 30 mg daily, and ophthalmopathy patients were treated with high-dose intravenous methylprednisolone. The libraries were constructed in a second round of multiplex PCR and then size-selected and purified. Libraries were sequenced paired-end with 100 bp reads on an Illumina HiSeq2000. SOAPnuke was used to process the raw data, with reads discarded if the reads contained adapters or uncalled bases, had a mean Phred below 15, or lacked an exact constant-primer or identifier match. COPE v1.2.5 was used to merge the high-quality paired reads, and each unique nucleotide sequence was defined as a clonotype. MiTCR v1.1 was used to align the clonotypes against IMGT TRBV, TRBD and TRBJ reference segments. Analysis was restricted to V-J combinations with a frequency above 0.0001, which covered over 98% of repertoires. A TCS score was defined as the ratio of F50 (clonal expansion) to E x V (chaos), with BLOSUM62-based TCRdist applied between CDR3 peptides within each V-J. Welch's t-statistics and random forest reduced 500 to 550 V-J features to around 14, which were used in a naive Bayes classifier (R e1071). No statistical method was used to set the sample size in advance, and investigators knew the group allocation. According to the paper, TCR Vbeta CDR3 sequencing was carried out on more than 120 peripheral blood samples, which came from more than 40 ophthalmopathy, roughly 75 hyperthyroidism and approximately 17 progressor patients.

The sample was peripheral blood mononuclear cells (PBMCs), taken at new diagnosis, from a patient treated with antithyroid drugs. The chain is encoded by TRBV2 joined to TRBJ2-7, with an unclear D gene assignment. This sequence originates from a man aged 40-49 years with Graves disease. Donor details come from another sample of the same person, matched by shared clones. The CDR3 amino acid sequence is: CATQRGSYEQYF. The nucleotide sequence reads TGTGCCACCCAGAGAGGAAGCTACGAGCAGTACTTC.